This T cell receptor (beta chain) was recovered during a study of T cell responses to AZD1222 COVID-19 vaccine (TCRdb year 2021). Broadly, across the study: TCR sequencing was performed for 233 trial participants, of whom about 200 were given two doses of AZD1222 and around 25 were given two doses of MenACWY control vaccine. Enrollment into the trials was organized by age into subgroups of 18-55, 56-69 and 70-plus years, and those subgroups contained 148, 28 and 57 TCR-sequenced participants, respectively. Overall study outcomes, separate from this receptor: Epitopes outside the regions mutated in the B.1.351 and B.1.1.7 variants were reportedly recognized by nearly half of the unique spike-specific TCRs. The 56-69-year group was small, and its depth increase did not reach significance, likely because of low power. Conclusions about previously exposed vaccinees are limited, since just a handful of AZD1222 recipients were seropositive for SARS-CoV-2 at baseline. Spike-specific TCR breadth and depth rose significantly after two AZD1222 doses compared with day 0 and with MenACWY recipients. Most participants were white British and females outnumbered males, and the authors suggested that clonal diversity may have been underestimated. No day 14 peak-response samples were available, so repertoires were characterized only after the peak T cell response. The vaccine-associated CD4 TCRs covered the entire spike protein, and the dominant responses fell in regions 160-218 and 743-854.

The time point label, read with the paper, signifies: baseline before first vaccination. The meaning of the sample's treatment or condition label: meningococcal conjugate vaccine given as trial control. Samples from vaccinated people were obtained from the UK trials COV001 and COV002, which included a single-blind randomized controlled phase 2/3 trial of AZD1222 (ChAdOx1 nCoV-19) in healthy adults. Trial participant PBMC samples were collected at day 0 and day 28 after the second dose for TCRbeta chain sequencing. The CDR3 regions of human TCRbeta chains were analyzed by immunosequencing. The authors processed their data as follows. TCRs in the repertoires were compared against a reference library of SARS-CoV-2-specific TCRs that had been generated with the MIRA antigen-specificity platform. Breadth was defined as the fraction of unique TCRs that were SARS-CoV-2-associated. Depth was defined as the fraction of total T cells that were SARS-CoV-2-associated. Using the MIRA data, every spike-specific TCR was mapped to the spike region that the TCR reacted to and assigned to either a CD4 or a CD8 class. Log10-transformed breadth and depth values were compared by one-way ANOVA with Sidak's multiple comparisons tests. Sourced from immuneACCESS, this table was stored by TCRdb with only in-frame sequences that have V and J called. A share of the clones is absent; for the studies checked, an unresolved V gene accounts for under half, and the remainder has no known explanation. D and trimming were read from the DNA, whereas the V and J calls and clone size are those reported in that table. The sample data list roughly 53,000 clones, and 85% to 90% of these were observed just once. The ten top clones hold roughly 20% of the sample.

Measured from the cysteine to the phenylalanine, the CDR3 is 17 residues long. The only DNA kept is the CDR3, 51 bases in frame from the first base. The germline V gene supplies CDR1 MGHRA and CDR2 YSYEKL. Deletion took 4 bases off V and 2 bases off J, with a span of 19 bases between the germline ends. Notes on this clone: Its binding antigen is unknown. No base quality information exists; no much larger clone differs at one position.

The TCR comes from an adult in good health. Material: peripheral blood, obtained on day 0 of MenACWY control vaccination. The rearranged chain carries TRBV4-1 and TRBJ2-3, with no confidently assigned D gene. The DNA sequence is TGCGCCAGCAGCCCCCGTTCGGAACGGGTCCTCACAGATACGCAGTATTTT. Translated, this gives CASSPRSERVLTDTQYF.